The 18 T cell receptor beta chains below all came from one sample that was sequenced in a study of cytomegalovirus exposure and HLA in healthy donors. PCR amplification relied on 60 Vbeta primers (plus 13 Jbeta primers). Assay: immunoSEQ multiplex PCR; the TCRdb copy retains only in-frame clones and omits some. The table records roughly 200,000 clones, about 80% of them present only once. Sequencing used PBMCs. These TCRs come from a woman aged 55-69 years in good health and CMV-seropositive.

The chain links TRBV30 to TRBJ2-1, with 9 bases aligning to TRBD1. In germline, CDR1 is GTSNPN, CDR2 SVGIG (reference sequence). V gave up 5 bases and J gave up 7 bases; unmatched junction bases: 9. The CDR3 extends over 14 amino acids. Here the CDR3 reads CAWATGGVWNEQFF. The CDR3, as DNA: TGTGCCTGGGCTACAGGGGGCGTGTGGAATGAGCAGTTCTTC.

The chain uses TRBV2 and TRBJ2-5; a possible D gene is TRBD1 (6 bases). The J call may be incorrect, as the DNA end agrees better with TRBJ2-7. This CDR3 contains 14 residues. From germline, CDR1 is SNHLY and CDR2 FYNNEI. The CDR3 is CASSESDSSYEQYF. The CDR3, as DNA: TGTGCCAGCAGTGAATCGGACAGTTCCTACGAGCAGTACTTC.

The V and J genes are TRBV11-1 and TRBJ2-7, with D possibly matching TRBD2 (6 bases). The CDR3 has 15 amino acids. Germline CDR1 is SGHAT and CDR2 is FQDESV (reference sequence). Between the trimmed V and J ends, which lost 5 bases and 6 bases, there was a span of 20 bases. CDR3 in amino acids: CASSPFLGGGAEQYF. In DNA, the CDR3 is TGTGCCAGCAGCCCATTTCTGGGCGGCGGGGCCGAGCAGTACTTC.

This clone occurred a few times. This sequence joins TRBV11-2 and TRBJ1-1, with 8 bases that match TRBD1. J was trimmed by 11 bases and V by 8 bases; bases with no gene match: 13. This CDR3 region has 13 residues. Looked up from germline, CDR1 is SGHAT and CDR2 is FQNNGV. Here the CDR3 DNA reads TGTGCCAGCGGGCAAGGACAGGGACGGGTCGCTTTCTTT. Protein sequence: CASGQGQGRVAFF.

The chain employs TRBV4-2 and TRBJ2-7, with 9 nucleotides matching TRBD2. The CDR3 length is 15 residues. In germline, CDR1 is LGHNA, CDR2 YNFKEQ. V shed 0 bases and J 5 bases; nucleotides not matched to a gene: 5. The CDR3: CASSQEREGLHEQYF. In DNA form, the CDR3 reads TGTGCCAGCAGCCAAGAGCGGGAGGGCCTTCACGAGCAGTACTTC.

V usage is TRBV7-3 and J usage is TRBJ2-5; 15 nucleotides align to TRBD2. The CDR3 has 16 amino acids. CDR1 SGHTA and CDR2 FQGTGA come from the germline V gene. With V trimmed by 5 bases and J by 5 bases, 6 bases remained unmatched. In nucleotides, the CDR3 is TGTGCCAGCAGCGCCGGACTAGCGGGAGGGTATGAGACCCAGTACTTC. Protein product: CASSAGLAGGYETQYF.

The rearrangement joins TRBV27 to TRBJ1-6; unclear D gene. Looked up from germline, CDR1 is MNHEY and CDR2 is SMNVEV (reference sequence). There are 14 residues in the CDR3. Trimming shortened V by 7 bases and J by 3 bases, and 10 bases separated the two germline ends. Written as DNA, the CDR3 is TGTGCCAGCACCCCCTCTGTCTATAATTCACCCCTCCACTTT. Translating it yields CASTPSVYNSPLHF.

In DNA, the CDR3 is TGTGCCAGCAGTCCCGCCTACGAGCAGTACTTC. Translated: CASSPAYEQYF. The chain joins TRBV25-1 to TRBJ2-7; no definite D call. Trimming left V 5 bases short and J 2 bases short, with 4 bases between. This CDR3 has 11 amino acids. Germline V gene data show CDR1 as MGHDK and CDR2 as SYGVNS.

V and J are TRBV7-6 and TRBJ2-7; 8 bases line up with TRBD2. The CDR3 has 16 amino acids. Trimming took 1 base from V and 2 from J; bases not matched to a gene: 7. Germline V lookup: CDR1 SGHVS, CDR2 FNYEAQ. The CDR3 protein is CASSLVGGGKTYEQYF. The CDR3 DNA follows: TGTGCCAGCAGCTTAGTCGGGGGGGGCAAGACCTACGAGCAGTACTTC. Full variable domain (missing parts from reference TRBV7-6 and TRBJ2-7): GAGVSQSPRYKVTKRGQDVALRCDPISGHVSLYWYRQALGQGPEFLTYFNYEAQQDKSGLPNDRFSAERPEGSISTLTIQRTEQRDSAMYRCASSLVGGGKTYEQYFGPGTRLTVT.

This clone was seen a few times. The V gene is TRBV29-1, the J gene TRBJ2-3; D may be TRBD1 (6 bases). Germline loops: CDR1 SQVTM, CDR2 ANQGSEA. V lost 0 bases, J lost 3 bases, and 16 bases lay in between. The CDR3 totals 16 residues. The CDR3 DNA reads as TGCAGCGTTGAAGATCTTAGGGGGAGTCAGACAGATACGCAGTATTTT. Amino acids: CSVEDLRGSQTDTQYF.

This chain uses TRBV5-1 with TRBJ2-2, with unresolved D. Trimming left V 0 bases short and J 0 bases short, with 9 bases between. Looked up from germline, CDR1 is SGHRS and CDR2 is YFSETQ. The CDR3 is 16 amino acids. CDR3 in DNA: TGCGCCAGCAGCTTGGCGACAAAAGCGAACACCGGGGAGCTGTTTTTT. Translation: CASSLATKANTGELFF.

J is TRBJ1-1 and V is TRBV19; TRBD1 agrees at 10 bases. The ends lost 6 bases at V and 2 bases at J; junction bases unmatched: 6. The CDR3 is made up of 15 amino acids. Germline V gene lookup returns CDR1 LNHDA and CDR2 SQIVND (reference sequence). This CDR3 is CASRSGTGANTEAFF. The CDR3 DNA reads TGTGCCAGTAGATCCGGGACAGGGGCTAACACTGAAGCTTTCTTT. The variable domain in full, completed from reference TRBV19 and TRBJ1-1, reads DGGITQSPKYLFRKEGQNVTLSCEQNLNHDAMYWYRQDPGQGLRLIYYSQIVNDFQKGDIAEGYSVSREKKESFPLTVTSAQKNPTAFYLCASRSGTGANTEAFFGQGTRLTVV.

The genes are TRBV5-4 and TRBJ2-1, with D possibly matching TRBD1 (6 bases). V dropped 4 bases and J dropped 2 bases, with 16 bases sitting between them. This CDR3 is built from 16 residues. CDR1 is SGHNT, CDR2 YYREEE, per germline (reference sequence). Here the CDR3 reads CASSGKDRGTYNEQFF. DNA of the CDR3: TGTGCCAGCAGCGGGAAGGACAGAGGGACCTACAATGAGCAGTTCTTC.

Written as DNA, the CDR3 is TGTGCCAGCAGCTTCCGGGGACAGCTTAATCAGCCCCAGCATTTT. Its protein product is CASSFRGQLNQPQHF. The chain is built from TRBV5-4 and TRBJ1-5, with TRBD1 identical over 7 bases. Germline assignment: CDR1 SGHNT and CDR2 YYREEE (reference sequence). The V gene end was trimmed by 2 bases and the J gene end by 4 bases; junction bases not matched to a gene: 6. The CDR3 has 15 amino acids.

This chain links TRBV28 with TRBJ1-1; 8 positions match TRBD1. From germline, CDR1 is MDHEN and CDR2 SYDVKM. Trimming cost V 7 bases and J 1 base; bases outside gene matches: 8. The CDR3 sequence is 15 residues long. The CDR3, as DNA: TGTGCCAGCACTCGGACAGGGTTGGGGAACACTGAAGCTTTCTTT. Its translation is CASTRTGLGNTEAFF.

This chain links TRBV30 with TRBJ1-4; a possible D gene is TRBD1 (6 bases). The CDR3 totals 16 residues. V was pared by 4 bases and J by 7 bases, with 22 bases between. Germline values: CDR1 GTSNPN, CDR2 SVGIG (reference sequence). CDR3 nucleotide sequence: TGTGCCTGGAAGGGGGGGAAAGCAGGCCGTCTTGAAAAACTGTTTTTT. Translated, it gives CAWKGGKAGRLEKLFF.

The CDR3 nucleotides are TGTGCCAGCAGCCAATCGCGGAGCTATGGCTACACCTTC. It specifies CASSQSRSYGYTF. The chain couples TRBV16 to TRBJ1-2; D gene uncertain. Germline assignment: CDR1 KGHSY and CDR2 FQNENV. The CDR3 extends over 13 amino acids. V dropped 0 bases and J dropped 4 bases, with 6 bases sitting between them.

V usage is TRBV7-8 and J usage is TRBJ1-6; D gene uncertain. This CDR3 comprises 19 residues. CDR1 is SGHVS and CDR2 is FQNEAQ in the germline V gene. The ends were cut back, 0 bases at V and 0 bases at J, with 15 bases in the middle. The CDR3 spells CASSLAATGLSSYNSPLHF. Written as DNA, the CDR3 is TGTGCCAGCAGCTTAGCAGCCACGGGTTTGAGCTCCTATAATTCACCCCTCCACTTT.